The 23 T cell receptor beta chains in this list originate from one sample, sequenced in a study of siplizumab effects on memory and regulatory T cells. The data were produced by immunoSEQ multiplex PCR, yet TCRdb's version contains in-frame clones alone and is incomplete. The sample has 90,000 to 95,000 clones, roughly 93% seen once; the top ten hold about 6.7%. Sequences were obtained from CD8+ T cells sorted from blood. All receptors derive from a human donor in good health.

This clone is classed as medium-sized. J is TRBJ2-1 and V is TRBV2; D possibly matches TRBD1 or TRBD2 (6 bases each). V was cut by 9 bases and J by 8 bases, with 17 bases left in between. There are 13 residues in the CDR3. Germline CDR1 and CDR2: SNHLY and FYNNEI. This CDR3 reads CASSSRGVDEQFF. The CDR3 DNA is TGTGCCAGTAGTAGTAGGGGGGTCGATGAGCAGTTCTTC.

The CDR3 DNA is TGTGCCAGCAGCCCCCAAACCGGGACAGGACCGTTCTATGGCTACACCTTC. Amino acid sequence: CASSPQTGTGPFYGYTF. This chain uses TRBV11-3 with TRBJ1-2; TRBD1 matches 8 bases. V was clipped by 5 bases and J by 4 bases; unmatched bases: 15. Germline CDR1 SGHNT, CDR2 YENEEA. This CDR3 has 17 amino acids.

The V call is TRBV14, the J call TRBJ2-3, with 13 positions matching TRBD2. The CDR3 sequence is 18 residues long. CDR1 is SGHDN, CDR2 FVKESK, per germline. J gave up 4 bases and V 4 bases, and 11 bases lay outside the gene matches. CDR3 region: CASSLSPGLAGVPDTQYF. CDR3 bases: TGTGCCAGCAGCCTGTCCCCCGGACTAGCGGGAGTACCAGATACGCAGTATTTT. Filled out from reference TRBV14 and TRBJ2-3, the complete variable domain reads EAGVTQFPSHSVIEKGQTVTLRCDPISGHDNLYWYRRVMGKEIKFLLHFVKESKQDESGMPNNRFLAERTGGTYSTLKVQPAELEDSGVYFCASSLSPGLAGVPDTQYFGPGTRLTVL.

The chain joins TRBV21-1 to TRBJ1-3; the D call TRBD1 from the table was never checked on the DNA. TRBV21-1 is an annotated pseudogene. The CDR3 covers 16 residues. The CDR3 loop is CASSNGTAPSGNTIYF. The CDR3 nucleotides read TGTGCCAGCAGCAACGGGACAGCACCCTCTGGAAACACCATATATTTT.

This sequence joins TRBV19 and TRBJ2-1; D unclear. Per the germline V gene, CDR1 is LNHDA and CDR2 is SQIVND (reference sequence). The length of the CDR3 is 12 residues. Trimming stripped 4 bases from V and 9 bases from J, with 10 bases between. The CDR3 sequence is CASSTPSFEQFF. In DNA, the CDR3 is TGTGCCAGTAGTACACCTAGTTTTGAGCAGTTCTTC.

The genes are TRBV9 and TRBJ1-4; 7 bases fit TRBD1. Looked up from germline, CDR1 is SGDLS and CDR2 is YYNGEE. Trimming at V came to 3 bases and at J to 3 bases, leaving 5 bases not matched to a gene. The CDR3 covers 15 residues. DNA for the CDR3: TGTGCCAGCAGCGCCTCCGGGACAGCTAATGAAAAACTGTTTTTT. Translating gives CASSASGTANEKLFF.

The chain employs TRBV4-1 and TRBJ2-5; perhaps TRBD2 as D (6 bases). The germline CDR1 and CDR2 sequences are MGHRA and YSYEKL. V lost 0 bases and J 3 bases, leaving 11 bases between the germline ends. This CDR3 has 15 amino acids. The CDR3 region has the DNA TGCGCCAGCAGCCAAGATGGAGGGGAAAAAGAGACCCAGTACTTC. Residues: CASSQDGGEKETQYF.

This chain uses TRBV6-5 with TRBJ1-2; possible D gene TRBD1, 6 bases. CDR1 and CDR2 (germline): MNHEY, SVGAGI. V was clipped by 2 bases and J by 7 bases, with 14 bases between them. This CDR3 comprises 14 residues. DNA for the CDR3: TGTGCCAGCAGTTACGCTACAGGGTACGGTGGCTACACCTTC. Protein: CASSYATGYGGYTF.

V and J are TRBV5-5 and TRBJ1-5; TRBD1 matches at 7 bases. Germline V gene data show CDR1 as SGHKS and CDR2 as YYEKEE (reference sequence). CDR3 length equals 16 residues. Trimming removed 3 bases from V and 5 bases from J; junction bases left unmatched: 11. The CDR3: CASSYLEWTGDQPQHF. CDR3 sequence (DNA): TGTGCCAGCAGCTACCTAGAATGGACAGGAGATCAGCCCCAGCATTTT.

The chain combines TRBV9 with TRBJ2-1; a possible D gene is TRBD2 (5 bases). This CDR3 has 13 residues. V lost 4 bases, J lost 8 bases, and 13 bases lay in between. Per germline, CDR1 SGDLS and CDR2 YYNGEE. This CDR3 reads CASSLLERDEQFF. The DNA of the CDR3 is TGTGCCAGCAGCTTACTAGAGAGGGATGAGCAGTTCTTC.

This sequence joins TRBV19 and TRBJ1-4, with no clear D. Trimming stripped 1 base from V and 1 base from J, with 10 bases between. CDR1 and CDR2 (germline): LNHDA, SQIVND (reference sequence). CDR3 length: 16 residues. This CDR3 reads CASSIVAGLTNEKLFF. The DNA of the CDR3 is TGTGCCAGTAGTATAGTGGCAGGACTAACTAATGAAAAACTGTTTTTT.

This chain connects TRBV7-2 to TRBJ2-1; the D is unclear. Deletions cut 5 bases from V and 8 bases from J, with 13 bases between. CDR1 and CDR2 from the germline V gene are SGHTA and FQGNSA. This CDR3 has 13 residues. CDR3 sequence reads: CASSTSPGYEQFF. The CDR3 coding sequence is TGTGCCAGCAGCACCTCCCCTGGGTATGAGCAGTTCTTC.

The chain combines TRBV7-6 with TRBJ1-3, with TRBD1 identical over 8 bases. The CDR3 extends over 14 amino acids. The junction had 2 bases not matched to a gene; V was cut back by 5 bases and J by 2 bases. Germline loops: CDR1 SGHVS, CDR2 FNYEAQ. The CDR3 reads CASSQGATGNTIYF. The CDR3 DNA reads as TGTGCCAGCAGCCAGGGGGCTACTGGAAACACCATATATTTT.

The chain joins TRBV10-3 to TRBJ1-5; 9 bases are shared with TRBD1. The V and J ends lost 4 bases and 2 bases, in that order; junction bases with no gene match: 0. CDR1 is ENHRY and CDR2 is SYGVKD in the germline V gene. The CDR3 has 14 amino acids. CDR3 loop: CAISGTGGNQPQHF. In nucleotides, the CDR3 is TGTGCCATCAGTGGGACAGGGGGCAATCAGCCCCAGCATTTT.

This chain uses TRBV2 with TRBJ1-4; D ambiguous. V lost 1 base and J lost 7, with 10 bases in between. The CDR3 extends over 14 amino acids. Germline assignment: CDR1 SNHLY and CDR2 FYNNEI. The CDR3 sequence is CASSEGGLPEKLFF. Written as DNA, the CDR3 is TGTGCCAGCAGTGAAGGTGGACTTCCTGAAAAACTGTTTTTT.

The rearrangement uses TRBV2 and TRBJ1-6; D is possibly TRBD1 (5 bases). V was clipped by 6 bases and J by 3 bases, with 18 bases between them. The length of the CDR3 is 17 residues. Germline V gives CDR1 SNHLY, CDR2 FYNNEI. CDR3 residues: CASRPEGQGFYNSPLHF. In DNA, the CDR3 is TGTGCCAGCAGACCAGAAGGGCAGGGCTTCTATAATTCACCCCTCCACTTT.

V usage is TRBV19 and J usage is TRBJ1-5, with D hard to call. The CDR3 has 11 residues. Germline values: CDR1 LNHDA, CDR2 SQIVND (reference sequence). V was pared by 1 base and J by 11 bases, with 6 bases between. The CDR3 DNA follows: TGTGCCAGTAGTATAGCCCAGACCCAGCATTTT. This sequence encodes CASSIAQTQHF.

CDR3 bases: TGCGCCAGCAGCTTGGCCACCGGGGTGGAGCAGTTCTTC. Translated, it gives CASSLATGVEQFF. The rearrangement uses TRBV5-1 and TRBJ2-1; D is possibly TRBD2 (5 bases). This CDR3 region has 13 residues. In germline, CDR1 is SGHRS, CDR2 YFSETQ. Trimming took off 0 bases at V and 10 bases at J, with 11 bases between the two ends.

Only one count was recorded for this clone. The CDR3 region is CASSLPNGASGANVLTF. For the CDR3, the DNA is TGTGCCAGCAGCCTCCCTAACGGGGCCTCTGGGGCCAACGTCCTGACTTTC. J is TRBJ2-6 and V is TRBV7-9; either TRBD1 or TRBD2 may supply D (5 bases each). CDR1 and CDR2 from the germline V gene are SEHNR and FQNEAQ (reference sequence). The CDR3 covers 17 residues. Trimming removed 5 bases at V and 0 bases at J, with 14 bases between.

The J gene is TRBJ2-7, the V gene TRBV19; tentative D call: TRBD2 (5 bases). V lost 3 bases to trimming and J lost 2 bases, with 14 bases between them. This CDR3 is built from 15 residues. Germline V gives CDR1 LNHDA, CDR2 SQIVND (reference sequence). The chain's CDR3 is CASSIGPGIPYEQYF. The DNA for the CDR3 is TGTGCCAGTAGTATCGGCCCCGGGATACCCTACGAGCAGTACTTC.

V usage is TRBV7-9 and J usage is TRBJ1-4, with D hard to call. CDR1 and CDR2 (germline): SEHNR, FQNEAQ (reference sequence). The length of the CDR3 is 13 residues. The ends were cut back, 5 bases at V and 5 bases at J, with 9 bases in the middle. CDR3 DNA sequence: TGTGCCAGCAGCCCTTGGGAAAATGAAAAACTGTTTTTT. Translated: CASSPWENEKLFF.

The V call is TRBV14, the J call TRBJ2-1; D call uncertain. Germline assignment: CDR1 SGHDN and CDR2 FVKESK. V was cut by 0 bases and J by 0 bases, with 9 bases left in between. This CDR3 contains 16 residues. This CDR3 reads CASSQETGYSYNEQFF. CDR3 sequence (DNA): TGTGCCAGCAGCCAAGAGACCGGGTACTCCTACAATGAGCAGTTCTTC.

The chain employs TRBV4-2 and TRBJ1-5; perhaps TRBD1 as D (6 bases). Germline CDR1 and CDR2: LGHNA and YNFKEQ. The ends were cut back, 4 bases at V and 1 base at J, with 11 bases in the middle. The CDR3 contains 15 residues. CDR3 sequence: CASSLGGRSNQPQHF. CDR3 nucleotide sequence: TGTGCCAGCAGCCTCGGGGGCCGGAGCAATCAGCCCCAGCATTTT.